Below, 23 T cell receptor beta chains from the same sample are listed, as sequenced in a study of early T cells in non-severe SARS-CoV-2 infection. TCRdb called the 5' RACE reads again in MiXCR, with one record for every CDR3 protein. Of around 71,000 distinct CDR3 sequences listed, about 9% are singletons. The sequenced sample was whole blood, obtained at baseline. The origin of the receptors is an adult who was a healthcare worker with PCR-confirmed SARS-CoV-2 infection or an uninfected control (not recorded which).

The chain employs TRBV6-2 or TRBV6-3 and TRBJ2-1; D is unresolved. The CDR3 is 12 amino acids. Between the trimmed V and J ends, which lost 5 bases and 3 bases, there was a span of 5 bases. Germline V gene sequence: CDR1 MNHEY, CDR2 SVGEGT. This chain's CDR3 is CASSPNYNEQFF. As DNA, the CDR3 is TGTGCCAGCAGTCCAAACTACAATGAGCAGTTCTTC.

This clonotype was seen a few times. This sequence joins TRBV6-2 or TRBV6-3 and TRBJ1-2, with D hard to call. Per the germline V gene, CDR1 is MNHEY and CDR2 is SVGEGT. CDR3 length: 15 residues. Trimming took 2 bases from V and 4 from J, leaving 14 bases between them. DNA of the CDR3: TGTGCCAGCAGTTACATGAAGCTGGTGGGCTATGGCTACACCTTC. Translating it yields CASSYMKLVGYGYTF.

This clonotype was counted many times. The chain uses TRBV18 and TRBJ1-2; D is ambiguous. Germline loops: CDR1 KGHSH, CDR2 LQKENI. V was pared by 0 bases and J by 5 bases, with 10 bases between. CDR3 length equals 14 residues. CDR3 sequence (DNA): TGTGCCAGCTCACCACCGGATAATGAGTATGGCTACACCTTC. This translates into CASSPPDNEYGYTF.

Only a few counts were recorded for this clonotype. The J gene is TRBJ2-2, the V gene TRBV6-2 or TRBV6-3; D is perhaps TRBD2 (6 bases). Germline V gene sequence: CDR1 MNHEY, CDR2 SVGEGT. The CDR3 is 18 residues long. The V end was cut by 2 bases, the J end by 0 bases, with 16 bases between. The CDR3 sequence: CASSYLSGAPPNTGELFF. CDR3 nucleotides: TGTGCCAGCAGTTACCTTTCGGGAGCTCCTCCGAACACCGGGGAGCTGTTTTTT.

There are many counts of this clonotype. The chain links TRBV28 to TRBJ2-7; 8 bases map to TRBD1. V was pared by 5 bases and J by 1 base, with 16 bases of the junction left unmatched. Germline V gene data show CDR1 as MDHEN and CDR2 as SYDVKM. CDR3 length: 18 amino acids. The CDR3 DNA sequence: TGTGCCAGCAGTACTGAAGACAGGGGTATGAAGTCGTCCTACGAGCAGTACTTC. Encoded protein: CASSTEDRGMKSSYEQYF.

The V and J genes are TRBV6-5 and TRBJ1-1; no definite D call. Trimming shortened V by 2 bases and J by 0 bases, and 4 bases separated the two germline ends. The CDR3 totals 13 residues. Germline CDR1 reads MNHEY; CDR2 reads SVGAGI. The CDR3 reads CASSYSMNTEAFF. As DNA, the CDR3 is TGTGCCAGCAGTTACAGCATGAACACTGAAGCTTTCTTT.

This clonotype was detected a few times. This sequence joins TRBV29-1 and TRBJ1-2, with a possible D match to TRBD1 (5 bases). Trimming took off 6 bases at V and 5 bases at J, with 19 bases between the two ends. The CDR3 extends over 14 amino acids. Germline CDR1 is SQVTM and CDR2 is ANQGSEA. CDR3 DNA: TGCAGCGTCGATGCTTATGGGGGTCAATATGGCTACACCTTC. Translating gives CSVDAYGGQYGYTF.

Details on this clonotype: Relative to the germline gene, one junction end is altered; a read error may explain this. J is TRBJ1-5 and V is TRBV7-2; 12 bases align to TRBD1. Germline V gene sequence: CDR1 SGHTA, CDR2 FQGNSA. CDR3 size: 17 residues. CDR3 in amino acids: CASSLARGTGGLQPQHF. In nucleotides, the CDR3 is TGTGCCAGCAGCCTAGCCCGAGGGACAGGGGGCTTACAGCCCCAGCATTTT.

This clonotype showed up many times. This rearrangement joins TRBV28 to TRBJ2-1, with unresolved D. Germline loops: CDR1 MDHEN, CDR2 SYDVKM. The germline V and J ends were trimmed by 6 bases and 8 bases, with 11 bases remaining between them. The CDR3 consists of 12 residues. CDR3 nucleotide sequence: TGTGCCAGCAGCCCAAAAACTCATGAGCAGTTCTTC. Translating gives CASSPKTHEQFF. The full variable domain, rest sourced from reference TRBV28 and TRBJ2-1, is DVKVTQSSRYLVKRTGEKVFLECVQDMDHENMFWYRQDPGLGLRLIYFSYDVKMKEKGDIPEGYSVSREKKERFSLILESASTNQTSMYLCASSPKTHEQFFGPGTRLTVL.

At least ten counts were recorded for this clonotype. The V call is TRBV11-2, the J call TRBJ2-1; no reliable D call. The V gene lost 1 base and the J gene lost 7 bases, with 11 bases spanning the gap. The CDR3 loop spans 14 amino acids. Looked up from germline, CDR1 is SGHAT and CDR2 is FQNNGV. The CDR3 DNA reads TGTGCCAGCAGCTTAGGATTAGTGTCGAATGAGCAGTTCTTC. Protein product: CASSLGLVSNEQFF.

The V call is TRBV5-6, the J call TRBJ2-7; no reliable D call. Trimming pared 4 bases from V and 3 bases from J, leaving 14 bases between. The CDR3 contains 14 residues. In germline, CDR1 is SGHDT, CDR2 YYEEEE. Written as DNA, the CDR3 is TGTGCCAGCAGCCCCGTCGGAACAGTCTACGAGCAGTACTTC. It is translated as CASSPVGTVYEQYF.

Within the sample, this clonotype is medium-sized. The gene calls are TRBV27 and TRBJ2-1; 8 nucleotides match TRBD2. The germline V gene has CDR1 MNHEY and CDR2 SMNVEV (reference sequence). V lost 8 bases to trimming and J lost 9 bases; unmatched junction nucleotides: 6. This CDR3 contains 12 residues. The CDR3 sequence: CASRGGRSEQFF. As DNA, the CDR3 is TGTGCCAGCCGTGGCGGGAGGTCTGAGCAGTTCTTC.

This clonotype was found many times. The V and J genes are TRBV29-1 and TRBJ2-1; 14 bases line up with TRBD2. V gave up 6 bases and J gave up 9 bases; unmatched junction bases: 7. This CDR3 is 14 amino acids long. Germline lookup yields CDR1 SQVTM and CDR2 ANQGSEA. CDR3 bases: TGCAGCGTAGCGGGACTAGCGGGAGATCTTGAGCAGTTCTTC. This translates into CSVAGLAGDLEQFF.

V is TRBV19 and J is TRBJ1-5, with D hard to call. In germline, CDR1 is LNHDA, CDR2 SQIVND (reference sequence). The CDR3 totals 15 residues. Trimming pared 3 bases from V and 3 bases from J, leaving 12 bases between. The CDR3 nucleotides are TGTGCCAGTAGTATTACGGCGGTTACCAATCAGCCCCAGCATTTT. This gives the protein CASSITAVTNQPQHF. The full variable domain, rest sourced from reference TRBV19 and TRBJ1-5, is DGGITQSPKYLFRKEGQNVTLSCEQNLNHDAMYWYRQDPGQGLRLIYYSQIVNDFQKGDIAEGYSVSREKKESFPLTVTSAQKNPTAFYLCASSITAVTNQPQHFGDGTRLSIL.

V usage is TRBV20-1 and J usage is TRBJ2-7; D ambiguous. Trimming shortened V by 5 bases and J by 1 base, and 12 bases separated the two germline ends. Germline CDR1 and CDR2: DFQATT and SNEGSKA (reference sequence). The CDR3 consists of 13 residues. In DNA form, the CDR3 reads TGCAGTGCTCATCCGGGTCTTTCCTACGAGCAGTACTTC. Its translation: CSAHPGLSYEQYF.

This rearrangement joins TRBV20-1 to TRBJ2-1, with D possibly matching TRBD2 (6 bases). With 3 bases removed from V and 7 bases from J, the gap between germline ends came to 22 bases. The CDR3 is made up of 16 amino acids. Germline CDR1 is DFQATT and CDR2 is SNEGSKA (reference sequence). In nucleotides, the CDR3 is TGCAGTGCTAGTTCCGGCGTTGGGAGGTCTGTGAATGAGCAGTTCTTC. The encoded protein is CSASSGVGRSVNEQFF.

This clonotype was seen repeatedly, ten times or more. The CDR3 spells CSARRTSLNEQFF. The CDR3 DNA follows: TGCAGTGCTAGACGGACTAGCCTTAATGAGCAGTTCTTC. The chain has TRBV20-1 and TRBJ2-1; 8 nucleotides match TRBD2. V lost 2 bases and J lost 7; bases outside the gene matches: 4. The CDR3 loop spans 13 amino acids. Per germline, CDR1 DFQATT and CDR2 SNEGSKA (reference sequence).

This clonotype was counted only a few times. This chain joins TRBV7-9 and TRBJ2-3; D not resolved. CDR3 length: 12 residues. Germline V CDR1 and CDR2: SEHNR, FQNEAQ (reference sequence). V was trimmed by 6 bases and J by 0 bases, leaving 4 bases between them. CDR3 loop: CASRPSTDTQYF. The CDR3 DNA reads as TGTGCCAGCAGGCCAAGCACAGATACGCAGTATTTT.

This clonotype was recorded a few times. The V and J genes are TRBV28 and TRBJ2-6; D gene ambiguous. CDR3 size: 13 residues. Trimming left V 7 bases short and J 5 bases short, with 9 bases between. Per the germline V gene, CDR1 is MDHEN and CDR2 is SYDVKM. The CDR3 here is CASTPVWANVLTF. The DNA of the CDR3 is TGTGCCAGCACGCCGGTCTGGGCCAACGTCCTGACTTTC.

Many counts were recorded for this clonotype. CDR3 amino acids: CSARSLAGPITSSGELFF. CDR3 coding DNA: TGCAGTGCTAGGTCGCTAGCGGGACCCATTACCTCGTCTGGGGAGCTGTTTTTT. The chain carries TRBV20-1 and TRBJ2-2, with 9 bases that match TRBD2. Germline trimming cut 3 bases from V and 8 bases from J; bases unmatched to any gene: 19. CDR1 is DFQATT, CDR2 SNEGSKA, per germline (reference sequence). This CDR3 has 18 residues.

This clonotype showed up just a few times. The chain combines TRBV4-2 with TRBJ2-2; weak D call: TRBD1 (6 bases). This CDR3 is 18 amino acids long. V gave up 3 bases and J gave up 3 bases, with 20 bases separating them. Germline assignment: CDR1 LGHNA and CDR2 YNFKEQ. CDR3 DNA: TGTGCCAGCAGCCAGGGCTTCCGCTTAGCAGGGGACACCGGGGAGCTGTTTTTT. Protein sequence: CASSQGFRLAGDTGELFF.

This clonotype was recorded a few times. This chain links TRBV7-3 with TRBJ1-1, with TRBD1 matching over 7 bases. Germline values: CDR1 SGHTA, CDR2 FQGTGA. V was pared by 2 bases and J by 0 bases, with 3 bases of the junction left unmatched. The CDR3 has 15 residues. This CDR3 reads CASSLSGQLNTEAFF. In nucleotides, the CDR3 is TGTGCCAGCAGCTTATCGGGACAGCTGAACACTGAAGCTTTCTTT.

In DNA, the CDR3 is TGTGCCAGCAGTACGGGACTATACAATGAGCAGTTCTTC. Amino acids: CASSTGLYNEQFF. The chain combines TRBV6-2 or TRBV6-3 with TRBJ2-1; 7 bases line up with TRBD2. The V segment lost 5 bases and the J segment 4 bases; nucleotides outside the gene matches: 2. Germline-derived CDR1 and CDR2 are MNHEY and SVGEGT. The CDR3 is 13 amino acids.